This TCR beta chain was captured in a study of cytomegalovirus exposure and HLA in healthy donors (dated 2017 in TCRdb). Looking at the study overall: In an earlier analysis of 587 of the donors, approximately 260 Gb of sequence data and roughly 100 million unique TCR beta sequences from about 180 million T cells were reported. Donor age, sex, ethnicity and CMV serostatus were compiled alongside the repertoire data. The aim of the study was to test whether cataloging public T cell receptors could identify signatures of past pathogen exposure. The later analysis used no new phenotypic data to find candidate immune exposures, relying instead on TCR beta sequences and their occurrence across donors. Roughly five DR-DQ haplotypes were handled as single units for association and clustering because linkage in the cohort was strong. To predict cytomegalovirus infection status, the study brought together high-throughput TCR immunosequencing, statistical association of individual TCRs with disease status, and machine learning. Using immunosequencing, the study profiled T cell repertoires from around 670 subjects and related those repertoires to cytomegalovirus serostatus. Among around 400 genotyped donors of the cohort, an average of around 250,000 unique TCR beta nucleotide sequences was sequenced per donor, of which about 18% were non-productive. An earlier analysis of 587 of the donors used high-throughput TCR beta sequencing to judge whether each TCR beta V gene segment behaved as functional or pseudogenic. Typing coverage differed by locus: A, B, C, DRB1 and DQB1 were typed in roughly 629-640 donors, DQA1 in about 500, DPA1 in nearly 610, and DPB1 in roughly 470. In a later genetic analysis, genome-wide SNP genotypes for about three fifths of the roughly 670 donors were used, and that subset was treated as a discovery cohort. Class I and class II HLA loci were covered by the typing at four-digit resolution. About 280 gigabases of sequencing data and roughly 80 million unique TCR sequences made up an early release that covered roughly 670 HLA-typed donors. A later analysis re-analyzed previously published TCR beta repertoires from about 730 donors and added high-resolution HLA genotyping to study TCR occurrence patterns. In addition to the first cohort of 666 subjects, a separate validation cohort of 100 to 150 different subjects was used. Of the approximately 400 genotyped donors, less than 85% were placed in the genetic ancestry cluster associated with self-reported Caucasian donors. Every discovery cohort repertoire had been produced on one sequencing platform.

Broad study findings and their caveats: HLA typing was unavailable for some donors at each locus, so association tests used only the typed subset. In a later analysis, HLA-associated TCR beta chains were found to be more clonally expanded and to have lower generation probabilities than equally common non-associated chains. A cluster of highly shared sequence variants was judged likely to be a technical artifact of the sequencing pipeline. In vitro tests confirmed that three of the cytomegalovirus-associated TCR beta chains recognize cytomegalovirus antigens. In a later analysis, the rate of TCR association differed among HLA loci, with DRB1 alleles having the most associated TCRs and HLA-C alleles having the fewest. A further reported finding was that TCR beta sequences accurately predicted the HLA-A and HLA-B alleles for most subjects in the first cohort. Most CMV-associated TCR beta chains appeared to be HLA-restricted in a later analysis, and the HLA associations seemed to be driven largely by CMV exposure. In both the original and validation cohorts, the classifier was reported to diagnose cytomegalovirus status with high specificity and sensitivity. In a later genetic analysis, a missense DCLRE1C variant was associated with V-gene and J-gene trimming of TCR beta chains, and the association was replicated in an independent cohort. A later genetic analysis reported fewer N-insertions in productive TCRs among donors in an Asian-associated ancestry cluster than the roughly 700-donor mean. The study listed 150 to 200 TCR beta chains as associated with cytomegalovirus. Assigning TCR associations to individual alleles was difficult when HLA alleles, especially DR and DQ, strongly co-occurred. Roughly uniform sequencing depth across donors was assumed in presence/absence analyses, although this assumption may not hold. Most TCR sequences were seen in very few donors, while some public TCRs were found in many individuals. In an earlier analysis of 587 of the donors, most TCR beta V segments appeared in productive rearrangements about 87% or about 30% of the time, broadly matching IMGT annotations. Some IMGT-functional V segments, including TRBV6-2 and TRBV6-3, could not be distinguished by the 87-base-pair reads and were therefore excluded. The authors suggested that the approach could potentially be extended to other disease states and immunological phenotypes. Because counts were too low, about 15 rarely observed V segments, including chromosome 9 orphons, were left out of the earlier analysis of over 550 of the donors. According to a later analysis, parvovirus B19, influenza, CMV and Epstein-Barr virus appeared linked to several top co-occurrence clusters. Linkage disequilibrium might explain the correlated functional status among segregating V segments, but an unknown experimental factor could not be excluded. The cohort was sequenced for TCR beta chains only, and without alpha or paired-chain data the features that could be detected were limited. In a later analysis, 16,951 TCR beta sequences were associated with specific HLA alleles at a false discovery rate of 0.05. Immune exposure information for the cohort was limited to CMV serostatus.

In total, just over 650 healthy bone marrow donors made up the cohort. Cohort members were all nominally healthy when sampled, although unrecorded immune exposures were likely present. The donor was CMV seropositive and was included in the group of almost 300 seropositive cohort members. A peripheral blood sample was provided by each donor, and peripheral blood mononuclear cells were used for TCR beta sequencing. The Qiagen DNeasy Blood Extraction Kit was used to extract genomic DNA from the blood cell samples. Trimming takes 0 bases from V and 6 bases from J, and the germline ends sit 12 bases apart. Per the germline V gene, LGHNA is the CDR1 and YSLEER is the CDR2. CDR3 length: 14 amino acids, cysteine to phenylalanine. The retained sequence is limited to the CDR3, 42 bases, with the frame set at the first base. Receptor libraries were prepared by the immunoSEQ multiplex PCR assay. The multiplex PCR relied on a mix of 60 forward primers for TCR Vbeta segments and 13 reverse primers for TCR Jbeta segments. A multiplex PCR assay on genomic DNA amplified the CDR3 region of rearranged TCR beta genes. The Illumina HiSeq System was used to sequence the amplified TCR beta libraries as 87-base-pair reads. The source study handled its data this way. In a later analysis, 80 million or so unique TCR beta chains were counted across the roughly 700 repertoires, and around 10 million of these chains were shared by at least two donors. Raw reads were error-corrected and collapsed into unique sequences with a nearest-neighbor algorithm that merged closely related sequences to remove PCR and sequencing errors. V, D and J gene segments were assigned by aligning CDR3 sequences to IMGT reference sequences. For a sequence to be retained, at least a six-nucleotide match to both a V gene segment and a J gene segment was required. A rearrangement was called productive if the CDR3 had no stop codons and remained in frame with V and J, and every other rearrangement was called non-productive. Following IMGT convention, CDR3 was defined as the stretch from the second conserved V-encoded cysteine up to the conserved J-encoded phenylalanine. The earlier analysis of about 590 of the donors excluded sequences that lacked an unambiguous match to a single V gene segment. In an earlier analysis of approximately 590 of the donors, V segments were called functional above 56.7% productive rearrangements and were called segregating when the between-donor standard deviation exceeded 5%. A statistical classification framework was built to diagnose cytomegalovirus status from the catalog of TCR beta chain sequences. V and J gene assignment, in a later analysis, came from comparing TCR nucleotide sequences with IMGT/GENE-DB human TR gene sequences. In a later analysis, CDR3 sequences and most-parsimonious VDJ recombination scenarios were assigned using the TCRdist pipeline. In a later analysis, every TCR beta chain was defined by the combination of its CDR3 amino acid sequence and its V-gene family, and reads without a unique V-gene family were dropped. To address suspected cross-contamination and a sequencing artifact, a later analysis removed a few hundred highly shared, low-generation-probability nucleotide sequences. A later analysis calculated a clonal expansion index for each public chain from normalized within-repertoire ranks of inferred template counts. In a later analysis, generation probabilities were computed using a VDJ recombination model fitted to out-of-frame rearrangements, and the results were checked against IGoR. Hypergeometric tests were used in a later analysis to score TCR-TCR, TCR-HLA and TCR-CMV co-occurrence, with a repertoire-size bias correction applied to the TCR pairs. In a later analysis, false discovery rates were estimated by permuting HLA or CMV assignments 20 times. A later analysis grouped co-occurring TCRs with DBSCAN, adding TCRdist sequence similarity when clustering within HLA-allele-positive subsets. For co-occurrence clustering, repertoires with fewer than 30,000 or more than 120,000 public chains were excluded, along with four or five repertoires with anomalous nucleotide sharing. Imported from immuneACCESS, the table was reduced by TCRdb to in-frame sequences with V and J called. These copies leave out some clones; in studies compared against another copy, an unresolved V gene accounts for under half, and the cause of the remainder is not known. Clone size and the V and J calls come from that table; the DNA yielded D and trimming. The sample yields 93,000 or so clones; under 85% were counted once. The biggest ten clones account for roughly 4% of the sample.

About this clone itself: Its antigen target is currently unknown. Per-base qualities were not stored, and no clone one base away is much larger.

The sequenced sample was PBMCs. This sequence originates from a man aged 45-65 years in good health and CMV-seropositive. The V and J segments used are TRBV4-3 and TRBJ2-7; the D gene is perhaps TRBD2, on 5 matching bases. The DNA is TGCGCCAGCAGCCAAGATGGGTGGAGCGGCGAGCAGTACTTC. Protein translation: CASSQDGWSGEQYF.